This T cell receptor (beta chain) was retrieved from a study of T cell responses to AZD1222 COVID-19 vaccine. Study background: It was second doses at about 4 or about 12 weeks that were pooled. The study's findings and limits: With dominance at 160-218 and 743-854, vaccine-associated CD4 TCRs spanned spike. Unmutated variant regions are reportedly targeted by nearly half of spike-specific TCRs. Rises in breadth and depth of Spike-specific TCRs came after two AZD1222 doses.

As regards this clone: Its target is not known.

The CDR3 is 15 residues long. Germline V gene sequence: CDR1 LNHDA, CDR2 SQIVND (reference sequence). V trimming: 10 bases; J trimming: 9 bases; junction bases outside the gene matches: 17. Clones were read by immunoSEQ multiplex PCR, and TCRdb kept only the in-frame ones, dropping some. The table records 100,000 to 150,000 clones, about 90% of them present only once. The TCR comes from an adult in good health. This rearrangement joins TRBV19 to TRBJ2-1; 8 bases are shared with TRBD2. The sample here was peripheral blood, taken on day 0 of AZD1222 vaccination. The CDR3 region has the DNA TGTGCCACACACGAGGGAAGCGGGAGCCAGAGTGAGCAGTTCTTC. Its protein is CATHEGSGSQSEQFF.